The clone carrying this T cell receptor beta chain occurred many times. This CDR3 has 13 residues. V was cut by 3 bases and J by 0 bases, with 3 bases left in between. Germline V CDR1 and CDR2: KGHSH, LQKENI. The data belong to a study of T cell repertoires in cytomegalovirus infection. MiXCR was run by TCRdb on the reads, yielding one entry per CDR3 protein. The profile shows tens of thousands of distinct CDR3 sequences, around 3.4% of them singletons. Sequenced sample: PBMCs. The chain has TRBV18 and TRBJ1-5; D not resolved. This receptor was identified in a human donor in good health (CMV status not recorded). Some clones in this sample may be carry-over from other donors' samples. CDR3 loop: CASSPGSNQPQHF. CDR3 DNA sequence: TGTGCCAGCTCACCCGGTAGCAATCAGCCCCAGCATTTT.